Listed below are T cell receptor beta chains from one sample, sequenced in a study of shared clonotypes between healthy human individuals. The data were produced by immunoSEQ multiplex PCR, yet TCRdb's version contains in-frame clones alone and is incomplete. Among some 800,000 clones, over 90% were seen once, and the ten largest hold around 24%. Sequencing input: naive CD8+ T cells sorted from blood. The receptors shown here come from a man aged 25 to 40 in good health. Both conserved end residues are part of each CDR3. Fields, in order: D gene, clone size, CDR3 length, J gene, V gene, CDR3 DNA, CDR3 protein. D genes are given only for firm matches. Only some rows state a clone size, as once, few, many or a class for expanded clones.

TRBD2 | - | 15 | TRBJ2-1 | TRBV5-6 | TGTGCCAGCAGCTTGGGGACTAGCGGAGTGGATGAGCAGTTCTTC | CASSLGTSGVDEQFF
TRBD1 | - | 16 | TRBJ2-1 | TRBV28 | TGTGCCAGCAGTTCCAGGACAGGACGTAGGGAGTTGGAGCAGTTCTTC | CASSSRTGRRELEQFF
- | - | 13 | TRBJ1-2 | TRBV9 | TGTGCCAGCAATCCGGGGGAGGGCTATGGCTACACCTTC | CASNPGEGYGYTF
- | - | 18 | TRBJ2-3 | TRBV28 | TGTGCCAGCAGTATAACAGAAATTTCGATAGGAGTAGCAGATACGCAGTATTTT | CASSITEISIGVADTQYF
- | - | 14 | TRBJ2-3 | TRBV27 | TGTGCCAGCACCGCGCTCCCGGGGACAGATACGCAGTATTTT | CASTALPGTDTQYF
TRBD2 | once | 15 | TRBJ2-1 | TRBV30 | TGTGCCTGGAGTGTACGGGGGGTAGCGGACAATGAGCAGTTCTTC | CAWSVRGVADNEQFF
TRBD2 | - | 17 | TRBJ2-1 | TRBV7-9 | TGTGCCAGCAGCTTAGCGCCTAGCGGGAGTCACTACAATGAGCAGTTCTTC | CASSLAPSGSHYNEQFF
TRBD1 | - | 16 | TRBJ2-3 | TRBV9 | TGTGCCAGCAGCGTAGGGACAGGGGAAAACACAGATACGCAGTATTTT | CASSVGTGENTDTQYF
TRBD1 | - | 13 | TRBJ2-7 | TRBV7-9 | TGTGCCAGCAGCTCCGACAGGGTCCACGAGCAGTACTTC | CASSSDRVHEQYF
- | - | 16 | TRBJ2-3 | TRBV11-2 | TGTGCCAGCAGCTTGGGCGGCTTAGGGGTCACAGATACGCAGTATTTT | CASSLGGLGVTDTQYF
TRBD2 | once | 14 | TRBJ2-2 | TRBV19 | TGTGCCAGTAGCTGGGAACTAGCGCCCGGGGAGCTGTTTTTT | CASSWELAPGELFF
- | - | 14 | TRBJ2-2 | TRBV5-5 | TGTGCCAGCAGCTTCCAGAGGAACACCGGGGAGCTGTTTTTT | CASSFQRNTGELFF
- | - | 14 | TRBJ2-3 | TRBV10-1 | TGCGCCAGCAGTGACGGGCCCGGGACAGATACGCAGTATTTT | CASSDGPGTDTQYF
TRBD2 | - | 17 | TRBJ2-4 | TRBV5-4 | TGTGCCAGCAGCTTGGACAACGGGGGGGCGTCCAAAAACATTCAGTACTTC | CASSLDNGGASKNIQYF
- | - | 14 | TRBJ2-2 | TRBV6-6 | TGTGCCAGCACCCTCCGACAGGACACCGGGGAGCTGTTTTTT | CASTLRQDTGELFF
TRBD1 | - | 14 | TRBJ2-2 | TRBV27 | TGTGCCAGCACAGGACAGGGCTACACCGGGGAGCTGTTTTTT | CASTGQGYTGELFF
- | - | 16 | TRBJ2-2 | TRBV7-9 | TGTGCCAGCAGCTCGAACCGTCTATCGGCCACCGGGGAGCTGTTTTTT | CASSSNRLSATGELFF
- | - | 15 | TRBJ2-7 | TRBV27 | TGTGCCAGCAGTTTCGGACGAGGTAGCTCCTACGAGCAGTACTTC | CASSFGRGSSYEQYF
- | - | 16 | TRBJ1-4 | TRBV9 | TGTGCCAGCAGCGCCCCCCGGGGCGGGTTAAATGAAAAACTGTTTTTT | CASSAPRGGLNEKLFF
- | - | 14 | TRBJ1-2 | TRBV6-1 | TGTGCCAGCAGTGAAAACCGGGGGCGGGATGGCTACACCTTC | CASSENRGRDGYTF
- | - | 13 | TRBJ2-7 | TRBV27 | TGTGCCAGCGTGGGCAGGGCTTCCTACGAGCAGTACTTC | CASVGRASYEQYF
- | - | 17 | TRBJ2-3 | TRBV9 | TGTGCCAGCAGCCCACCACCCGGGGTTAGCAGCACAGATACGCAGTATTTT | CASSPPPGVSSTDTQYF
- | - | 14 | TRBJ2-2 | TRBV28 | TGTGCCAGCAGTCCAGGGTGGGGTGGCCGGGAGCTGTTTTTT | CASSPGWGGRELFF
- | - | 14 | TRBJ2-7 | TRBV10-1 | TGCGCCAGCAGTGGTGGGGACACTGGCTACGAGCAGTACTTC | CASSGGDTGYEQYF
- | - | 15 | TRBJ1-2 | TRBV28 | TGTGCCAGCAGTCCTGAGGGACCGCCCGACTATGGCTACACCTTC | CASSPEGPPDYGYTF
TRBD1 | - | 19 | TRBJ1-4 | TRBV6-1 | TGTGCCAGCAGCGAAGATCCGGGACAGGGTCAACCCCAGAATGAAAAACTGTTTTTT | CASSEDPGQGQPQNEKLFF
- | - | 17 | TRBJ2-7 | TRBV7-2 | TGTGCCAGCAGCTCCCCCGGAGCAGGGAGTGTTAAAGACGAGCAGTACTTC | CASSSPGAGSVKDEQYF
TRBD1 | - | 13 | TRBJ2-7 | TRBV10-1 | TGCGCCAGCAGTCCGGGACAGGGAATCGAGCAGTACTTC | CASSPGQGIEQYF
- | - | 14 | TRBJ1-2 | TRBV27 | TGTGCCAGCAGTGCCCGAGGAGCTAACTATGGCTACACCTTC | CASSARGANYGYTF
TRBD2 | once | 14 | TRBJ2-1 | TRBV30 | TGTGCCTGGAATGGGGAGCTAGCGGACAATGAGCAGTTCTTC | CAWNGELADNEQFF